Below, 5 T cell receptor beta chains from the same sample are listed, as sequenced in a study of T cells after yellow fever vaccination. TCRdb re-analysed the 5' RACE reads in MiXCR, keeping a single row per CDR3 protein. The top ten clones hold about 15% of a sample with hundreds of thousands of distinct CDR3 sequences, 10% to 15% of them seen once. The starting material was PBMCs, obtained on the day of the yellow fever booster vaccination. The receptors were gathered from a young man who received the YFV17D yellow fever vaccine.

The rearrangement links TRBV20-1 to TRBJ2-1; 13 bases are a match to TRBD2. V was pared by 5 bases and J by 8 bases, with 12 bases of the junction left unmatched. CDR3 length: 16 residues. CDR1 and CDR2 (germline): DFQATT, SNEGSKA (reference sequence). The CDR3 loop is CSAANRGTSGTDEQFF. The CDR3 DNA reads TGCAGTGCTGCCAACCGCGGGACTAGCGGGACGGATGAGCAGTTCTTC.

This clonotype was seen a handful of times. V gene TRBV19 combines with J gene TRBJ1-4; a weak D match, TRBD1 (6 bases). Germline V lookup: CDR1 LNHDA, CDR2 SQIVND (reference sequence). The CDR3 is 14 amino acids. Deletions cut 7 bases from V and 3 bases from J, with 12 bases between. The CDR3 region is CASKGEAANEKLFF. Here the CDR3 DNA reads TGTGCCAGTAAGGGGGAAGCGGCTAATGAAAAACTGTTTTTT. Combining the CDR3 with reference TRBV19 and TRBJ1-4 gives the whole variable domain DGGITQSPKYLFRKEGQNVTLSCEQNLNHDAMYWYRQDPGQGLRLIYYSQIVNDFQKGDIAEGYSVSREKKESFPLTVTSAQKNPTAFYLCASKGEAANEKLFFGSGTQLSVL.

This clonotype was recorded a few times. The V call is TRBV12-3 or TRBV12-4, the J call TRBJ1-2; 7 nucleotides agree with TRBD1. This CDR3 spans 14 amino acids. After removal of 2 bases from V and 3 bases from J, the junction contained 3 bases not matched to a gene. The CDR3 sequence: CASSLYTGDYGYTF. CDR3 nucleotide sequence: TGTGCCAGCAGTTTATACACAGGGGACTATGGCTACACCTTC.

This clonotype was detected only once. The chain carries TRBV7-8 and TRBJ1-1; the D gene is possibly TRBD1 (6 bases). The germline V gene has CDR1 SGHVS and CDR2 FQNEAQ. The CDR3 runs 16 residues. V lost 3 bases, J lost 7 bases, and 21 bases lay in between. The CDR3 region has the DNA TGTGCCAGCAGCTTTAGTACCGGGACAAGGGAGTATGAAGCTTTCTTT. Translated, it gives CASSFSTGTREYEAFF.

This clonotype was seen a handful of times. This rearrangement joins TRBV14 to TRBJ2-1, with D uncertain. The CDR3 contains 18 residues. The germline CDR1 and CDR2 sequences are SGHDN and FVKESK. Trimming took off 0 bases at V and 0 bases at J, with 15 bases between the two ends. The CDR3 nucleotides read TGTGCCAGCAGCCAAGATCTTGGCAGTCTCAACTCCTACAATGAGCAGTTCTTC. Its translation: CASSQDLGSLNSYNEQFF.